The present T cell receptor beta chain was sequenced within a study of shared clonotypes between healthy human individuals. Several immunoSEQ plates held equal portions of the genomic DNA taken from each subset. Input per replicate PCR of unsorted PBMC was 250 to 300 ng DNA, corresponding to tens of thousands of T cell genomes. Repertoires were generated with immunoSEQ multiplex PCR, while TCRdb's copy carries only in-frame clones and drops some. Counted here are about 490,000 clones, 75% to 85% occurring once; the ten biggest clones make up approximately 12%. This CDR3 is 14 amino acids long. Germline V gene lookup returns CDR1 MNHEY and CDR2 SVGAGI. V gave up 3 bases and J gave up 3 bases, with 9 bases separating them.

Material for sequencing was PBMCs. The receptor comes from a woman aged 40 to 50 in good health. Some clones in this sample may be carry-over from other donors' samples. The rearrangement uses TRBV6-5 and TRBJ2-4, with a tentative D call TRBD2 (5 bases). The CDR3 nucleotides are TGTGCCAGCAGTTATACCGGGAACAAAAACATTCAGTACTTC. It is translated as CASSYTGNKNIQYF.